One and the same sample provided the 27 T cell receptor beta chains below, sequenced in a study of Graves' ophthalmopathy and Graves' hyperthyroidism. TCR beta CDR3 amplification used RNA transcripts. Scientists carried out first-round RT-PCR using HTBI primers and then a second-round multiplex PCR. TCRdb reprocessed the multiplex PCR reads via MiXCR and lists one record per CDR3 protein. The sample lists 300,000 to 400,000 distinct CDR3 sequences; roughly a sixth were seen once. The specimen was peripheral blood. The receptors shown here come from an adult man with Graves' ophthalmopathy.

The chain uses TRBV19 and TRBJ2-5, with a tentative D call TRBD1 (6 bases). Germline lookup yields CDR1 LNHDA and CDR2 SQIVND (reference sequence). V was pared by 8 bases and J by 5 bases, with 21 bases between. The CDR3 is made up of 15 amino acids. CDR3 nucleotide sequence: TGTGCCAGTGCCTCAGGGGCCACCTTCCATGAGACCCAGTACTTC. Amino acids: CASASGATFHETQYF. The whole variable domain, filled in from reference TRBV19 and TRBJ2-5, reads DGGITQSPKYLFRKEGQNVTLSCEQNLNHDAMYWYRQDPGQGLRLIYYSQIVNDFQKGDIAEGYSVSREKKESFPLTVTSAQKNPTAFYLCASASGATFHETQYFGPGTRLLVL.

There are many counts of this clonotype. The V call is TRBV27, the J call TRBJ1-1, with 7 bases matching TRBD1. This CDR3 contains 15 residues. V shed 6 bases and J 0 bases; nucleotides not matched to a gene: 7. Germline assignment: CDR1 MNHEY and CDR2 SMNVEV (reference sequence). DNA of the CDR3: TGTGCCAGCAGGGCGCCGGACAGGCTGAACACTGAAGCTTTCTTT. This gives the protein CASRAPDRLNTEAFF.

Many counts were recorded for this clonotype. This sequence joins TRBV6-5 and TRBJ1-6; D gene unclear. The germline V and J ends were trimmed by 2 bases and 0 bases, with 20 bases remaining between them. The CDR3 has 20 residues. The germline gives CDR1 MNHEY, CDR2 SVGAGI. The CDR3 reads CASSYTVSGVSTSYNSPLHF. The CDR3 DNA reads TGTGCCAGCAGTTACACCGTCAGCGGGGTTTCAACCTCCTATAATTCACCCCTCCACTTT.

This clonotype was seen ten or more times. The CDR3 coding sequence is TGTGCCATCAGAATAGAAACCGGGACAGGGAGCACTGAAGCTTTCTTT. This encodes CAIRIETGTGSTEAFF. The rearrangement uses TRBV10-3 and TRBJ1-1; 9 bases line up with TRBD1. CDR1 is ENHRY, CDR2 SYGVKD, per germline. CDR3 length equals 16 residues. V was clipped by 6 bases and J by 4 bases; unmatched bases: 12.

In its sample, this clonotype was seen many times. The CDR3: CASSLNTYQPQHF. In nucleotides, the CDR3 is TGTGCCAGCAGTTTAAACACATATCAGCCCCAGCATTTT. This chain connects TRBV27 to TRBJ1-5; no reliable D call. This CDR3 is built from 13 residues. V shed 2 bases and J shed 5 bases, with 7 bases lying between them. Germline V lookup: CDR1 MNHEY, CDR2 SMNVEV (reference sequence).

This clonotype has at least ten counts. This chain's CDR3 is CASSFAGGNQPQHF. The CDR3 nucleotides are TGTGCCAGCAGTTTTGCGGGAGGCAATCAGCCCCAGCATTTT. The V call is TRBV27, the J call TRBJ1-5, with D uncertain. Germline V gives CDR1 MNHEY, CDR2 SMNVEV (reference sequence). The V gene lost 3 bases and the J gene lost 2 bases, with 8 bases spanning the gap. This CDR3 region has 14 residues.

The table lists this clonotype with many counts. The chain is built from TRBV10-2 and TRBJ2-5; D might be TRBD1 or TRBD2, each matching 5 bases. Trimming cost V 3 bases and J 4 bases, with 12 bases left between them. CDR1 is WSHSY, CDR2 SAAADI, per germline. This CDR3 contains 14 residues. This chain's CDR3 is CASSDGGIGETQYF. The CDR3, as DNA: TGCGCCAGCAGTGATGGGGGAATTGGAGAGACCCAGTACTTC.

This clonotype was seen ten or more times. The V gene is TRBV5-1, the J gene TRBJ1-3; 12 bases are shared with TRBD1. The CDR3 runs 18 residues. Germline CDR1 reads SGHRS; CDR2 reads YFSETQ. V lost 1 base to trimming and J lost 2 bases; unmatched junction nucleotides: 7. CDR3 loop: CASSLSGTGGPPGNTIYF. In DNA, the CDR3 is TGCGCCAGCAGCTTGAGTGGGACAGGGGGCCCTCCTGGAAACACCATATATTTT.

This clonotype has ten or more counts. The chain uses TRBV7-8 and TRBJ2-7, with 8 nucleotides matching TRBD2. Germline CDR1 is SGHVS and CDR2 is FQNEAQ. V trimming: 1 base; J trimming: 3 bases; junction bases outside the gene matches: 5. This CDR3 spans 15 amino acids. The CDR3 loop is CASSLGRGGGYEQYF. The DNA of the CDR3 is TGTGCCAGCAGCTTAGGACGGGGGGGGGGCTACGAGCAGTACTTC.

This clonotype was recorded many times. The chain recombines TRBV7-2 with TRBJ2-5; possibly TRBD1 or TRBD2 for D (5 bases each). Trimming cost V 5 bases and J 4 bases, with 17 bases left between them. Germline V gene data show CDR1 as SGHTA and CDR2 as FQGNSA. There are 15 residues in the CDR3. CDR3 bases: TGTGCCAGCAGCCACCGGGGAAGGGGTGGAGAGACCCAGTACTTC. Translated, it gives CASSHRGRGGETQYF.

The rearrangement uses TRBV13 and TRBJ2-7; 7 bases agree with TRBD1. V lost 8 bases, J lost 5 bases, and 12 bases stayed unmatched. Germline CDR1 is PRHDT and CDR2 is FYEKMQ (reference sequence). This CDR3 is built from 14 residues. CDR3 coding DNA: TGTGCCAGCCGAAGACAGGGTCGGGGAAACGAGCAGTACTTC. It specifies CASRRQGRGNEQYF.

This clonotype showed up many times. V usage is TRBV25-1 and J usage is TRBJ1-6; D is unclear. Looked up from germline, CDR1 is MGHDK and CDR2 is SYGVNS. Trimming pared 7 bases from V and 8 bases from J, leaving 12 bases between. CDR3 length: 13 amino acids. CDR3 DNA sequence: TGTGCCAGCACACAATCAGGCCATTCACCCCTCCACTTT. Translation gives CASTQSGHSPLHF. The full variable domain, with the rest looked up from reference TRBV25-1 and TRBJ1-6, is EADIYQTPRYLVIGTGKKITLECSQTMGHDKMYWYQQDPGMELHLIHYSYGVNSTEKGDLSSESTVSRIRTEHFPLTLESARPSHTSQYLCASTQSGHSPLHFGNGTRLTVT.

The rearrangement uses TRBV5-1 and TRBJ2-5, with D hard to call. The CDR3 has 13 amino acids. Trimming took off 0 bases at V and 5 bases at J, with 8 bases between the two ends. The germline gives CDR1 SGHRS, CDR2 YFSETQ. The CDR3 region has the DNA TGCGCCAGCAGCTTGGAGGGTGACGAGACCCAGTACTTC. Its translation is CASSLEGDETQYF.

Points on this clonotype: A much bigger clone sits one base away, suggesting this may be a read error. The V and J genes are TRBV19 and TRBJ2-2, with D uncertain. The CDR3 is made up of 15 amino acids. Germline V lookup: CDR1 LNHDA, CDR2 SQIVND (reference sequence). The V gene lost 5 bases and the J gene lost 1 base, with 11 bases spanning the gap. The CDR3 nucleotides read TGTGCCAGTAGTTGTGGGCAACGGAACACCGGGGAGCTGTTTTTT. It encodes CASSCGQRNTGELFF.

In its sample, this clonotype was seen many times. This chain connects TRBV7-2 to TRBJ1-1, with D possibly being TRBD1 (6 bases). Germline V gene sequence: CDR1 SGHTA, CDR2 FQGNSA. The CDR3 spans 16 residues. V gave up 5 bases and J gave up 10 bases, with 26 bases separating them. For the CDR3, the DNA is TGTGCCAGCAGCAAAAACAGGGCGAGCTCCACCTTAGGAGCTTTCTTT. Protein sequence: CASSKNRASSTLGAFF.

This chain joins TRBV6-1 and TRBJ1-1, with D hard to call. The germline V and J ends were trimmed by 0 bases and 6 bases, with 11 bases remaining between them. Germline CDR1 reads MNHNS; CDR2 reads SASEGT. CDR3 length: 14 residues. This CDR3 reads CASSEAGIRAEAFF. The CDR3 bases are TGTGCCAGCAGTGAAGCGGGGATCCGGGCTGAAGCTTTCTTT.

This clonotype was detected many times. A junction boundary mismatches the germline segment, possibly from a read error. The genes are TRBV5-1 and TRBJ1-1; D possibly corresponds to TRBD1 (5 bases). In germline, CDR1 is SGHRS, CDR2 YFSETQ. The CDR3 length is 14 residues. In nucleotides, the CDR3 is TGTGCCAGCAGTTTGTCGGGGGGGGACACTGAAGCTTTCTTT. Translated, it gives CASSLSGGDTEAFF.

This clonotype was seen ten or more times. J is TRBJ1-1 and V is TRBV12-3 or TRBV12-4, with 9 bases lining up with TRBD1. CDR3 length: 15 residues. Trimming took 4 bases from V and 6 from J; bases not matched to a gene: 9. The CDR3 sequence: CASSWPGQGLAEAFF. The CDR3, as DNA: TGTGCCAGCAGTTGGCCGGGACAGGGTTTGGCTGAAGCTTTCTTT.

The V and J genes are TRBV30 and TRBJ2-7, with D maybe TRBD1 (6 bases). Germline CDR1 GTSNPN, CDR2 SVGIG (reference sequence). This CDR3 region has 16 residues. Trimming removed 2 bases from V and 0 bases from J, with 17 bases in between. CDR3 protein: CAWSPGLGGLSYEQYF. Written as DNA, the CDR3 is TGTGCCTGGAGTCCGGGGCTTGGGGGCCTCTCCTACGAGCAGTACTTC.

The chain uses TRBV15 and TRBJ1-5; D is unresolved. V gave up 0 bases and J gave up 0 bases, with 9 bases separating them. This CDR3 has 16 amino acids. Germline V gene data show CDR1 as LNHNV and CDR2 as YYDKDF (reference sequence). CDR3 loop: CATSRDEGNSNQPQHF. Here the CDR3 DNA reads TGTGCCACCAGCAGAGATGAGGGTAATAGCAATCAGCCCCAGCATTTT.

This clonotype has only a few counts. A read error may be the cause here, since a much bigger clone is one base away. The V gene is TRBV6-2 or TRBV6-3, the J gene TRBJ2-2; TRBD2 is a possible D gene (5 bases). The CDR3 has 15 amino acids. The germline CDR1 and CDR2 sequences are MNHEY and SVGEGT. The CDR3 bases are TGTGTCAGCAGTTCCCCCGGGGATCGCACCGGGGAGCTGTTTTTT. Translating it yields CVSSSPGDRTGELFF.

This clonotype was detected ten times or more. The chain uses TRBV20-1 and TRBJ2-7; 10 nucleotides line up with TRBD2. The CDR3 sequence is 15 residues long. CDR1 and CDR2 from the germline V gene are DFQATT and SNEGSKA (reference sequence). The V gene end was trimmed by 1 base and the J gene end by 2 bases; junction bases not matched to a gene: 5. The DNA of the CDR3 is TGCAGTGCTAGAGGGCCGAGCGGGGGGGCCTACGAGCAGTACTTC. Protein product: CSARGPSGGAYEQYF.

Ten or more counts support this clonotype. J is TRBJ2-2 and V is TRBV7-8; 7 bases are a match to TRBD2. Unmatched junction bases numbered 8, after V lost 2 bases and J lost 2 bases. The CDR3 covers 17 residues. Germline V gene lookup returns CDR1 SGHVS and CDR2 FQNEAQ. CDR3 amino acids: CASSLIVSGPNTGELFF. In DNA, the CDR3 is TGTGCCAGCAGCTTAATTGTTAGCGGGCCCAACACCGGGGAGCTGTTTTTT. Looking up the rest from reference TRBV7-8 and TRBJ2-2 gives the full variable domain: GAGVSQSPRYKVAKRGQDVALRCDPISGHVSLFWYQQALGQGPEFLTYFQNEAQLDKSGLPSDRFFAERPEGSVSTLKIQRTQQEDSAVYLCASSLIVSGPNTGELFFGEGSRLTVL.

The V call is TRBV6-1, the J call TRBJ1-1, with D unresolved. Germline assignment: CDR1 MNHNS and CDR2 SASEGT. V gave up 3 bases and J gave up 8 bases, with 4 bases separating them. The CDR3 totals 10 residues. As DNA, the CDR3 is TGTGCCAGCAGTGACCAAGAAGCTTTCTTT. Protein sequence: CASSDQEAFF.

V is TRBV6-5 and J is TRBJ1-5; D call uncertain. The germline V gene has CDR1 MNHEY and CDR2 SVGAGI. The V gene lost 4 bases and the J gene lost 9 bases, with 13 bases spanning the gap. This CDR3 comprises 13 residues. The CDR3 spells CASSLDREWPQHF. The CDR3 region has the DNA TGTGCCAGCAGTTTGGACCGGGAGTGGCCCCAGCATTTT.

This clonotype was picked up many times. The CDR3 protein is CASHSGTSGLQETQYF. CDR3 nucleotide sequence: TGTGCCAGTCATTCCGGGACTAGCGGGCTGCAAGAGACCCAGTACTTC. The chain recombines TRBV11-2 with TRBJ2-5, with 12 bases that match TRBD2. The trim removed 9 bases at V and 2 bases at J, leaving 10 bases unmatched. The CDR3 spans 16 residues. Germline values: CDR1 SGHAT, CDR2 FQNNGV.

The table lists this clonotype with many counts. The chain uses TRBV30 and TRBJ2-2, with 8 bases matching TRBD1. There are 15 residues in the CDR3. Per germline, CDR1 GTSNPN and CDR2 SVGIG (reference sequence). The V and J ends lost 0 bases and 3 bases, in that order; junction bases with no gene match: 3. The CDR3 reads CAWSVGTGHTGELFF. The CDR3 DNA reads TGTGCCTGGAGTGTGGGGACAGGCCACACCGGGGAGCTGTTTTTT.